The 5 T cell receptor beta chains in this list originate from one sample, sequenced in a study of T cells in Graves' hyperthyroidism and ophthalmopathy. What was amplified from RNA transcripts were TCR beta CDR3 regions. First-round RT-PCR targeting the TCR CDR3 was performed with the HTBI primer set. TCRdb recomputed calls from the multiplex PCR reads with MiXCR, one row per CDR3 protein. Altogether a few hundred thousand distinct CDR3 sequences are present, around 13% being singletons, with the ten largest covering more than 5%. The specimen was blood. These receptors came from a woman aged 25 to 45 with Graves' hyperthyroidism that later progressed to Graves' ophthalmopathy.

This clonotype was seen a few times. The chain links TRBV30 to TRBJ1-3; D gene ambiguous. V was cut by 5 bases and J by 0 bases, with 20 bases left in between. There are 17 residues in the CDR3. Germline V CDR1 and CDR2: GTSNPN, SVGIG (reference sequence). DNA of the CDR3: TGTGCCTGGGCCCCACCCGGACGCAGCTTCTCTGGAAACACCATATATTTT. Encoded protein: CAWAPPGRSFSGNTIYF.

This clonotype was observed many times. The V gene is TRBV20-1, the J gene TRBJ1-1; D gene uncertain. The germline V gene has CDR1 DFQATT and CDR2 SNEGSKA (reference sequence). The V and J ends lost 6 bases and 3 bases respectively, with 17 bases between them. CDR3 length: 14 residues. For the CDR3, the DNA is TGCAGTGCCCTAAGCCGGGAGTTGGACACTGAAGCTTTCTTT. Residues: CSALSRELDTEAFF.

The table lists this clonotype with many counts. The chain links TRBV5-1 to TRBJ1-5; TRBD1 agrees at 7 bases. J lost 7 bases, V lost 3 bases, and 4 bases had no gene match. The CDR3 extends over 13 amino acids. CDR1 is SGHRS, CDR2 YFSETQ, per germline. CDR3 DNA sequence: TGCGCCAGCAGCTCAGGACAGGACCAGCCCCAGCATTTT. This codes for CASSSGQDQPQHF.

At least ten counts were recorded for this clonotype. This chain uses TRBV6-1 with TRBJ1-2, with 12 bases fitting TRBD1. Trimming removed 5 bases from V and 6 bases from J; junction bases left unmatched: 4. CDR1 and CDR2 (germline): MNHNS, SASEGT. CDR3 length equals 14 residues. This CDR3 is CASSTGTGGNGYTF. The CDR3 DNA follows: TGTGCCAGCAGTACCGGGACAGGGGGCAATGGCTACACCTTC.

This clonotype was detected a few times. This chain uses TRBV5-1 with TRBJ1-2; tentative D call: TRBD1 (5 bases). The CDR3 covers 14 residues. Trimming cost V 2 bases and J 3 bases, with 11 bases left between them. From germline, CDR1 is SGHRS and CDR2 YFSETQ. CDR3 nucleotide sequence: TGCGCCAGCAGCTTCAGGGTTGAGGACTATGGCTACACCTTC. This gives the protein CASSFRVEDYGYTF.